This T cell receptor beta chain stems from a study of cytomegalovirus exposure and HLA in healthy donors. Study-level background: Earlier sequencing of some 170 million T cells yielded approximately 120 million unique TCR beta sequences.

J gave up 4 bases and V 6 bases, and 9 bases lay outside the gene matches. Germline values: CDR1 MDHEN, CDR2 SYDVKM. CDR3 size: 16 residues. In the PCR, 60 Vbeta and 13 Jbeta primers were used. TCRdb's copy holds only in-frame clones and misses some; the assay was immunoSEQ multiplex PCR. The data hold 150,000 or so clones, with over 60% observed a single time. This clone appeared once. Its antigen is unknown. Study-level results: According to a later analysis, most TCR beta chains associated with CMV appeared HLA-restricted. When analyzed later, a missense DCLRE1C variant was found to be linked to TCR beta V- and J-gene trimming. Being productive about 87% or about 30% of the time was typical of most TCR beta V segments in an earlier analysis.

This chain uses TRBV28 with TRBJ2-1, with 10 bases identical to TRBD2. Sequencing was done on a sample of PBMCs. The clonotype originates from a male donor in good health and CMV-seropositive. The CDR3 protein is CASRGGRTSGYNEQFF. The CDR3 DNA is TGTGCCAGCAGGGGGGGGAGGACTAGCGGTTACAATGAGCAGTTCTTC.